The TCR beta chain described here comes from a study of cytomegalovirus exposure and HLA in healthy donors. With 60 Vbeta and 13 Jbeta primers, the PCR was carried out. The protocol was immunoSEQ multiplex PCR, while the TCRdb copy is restricted to in-frame clones and leaves out a portion. The sample records about 150,000 clones, around 75% being singletons. The CDR3 has 13 amino acids. CDR1 SGHAT and CDR2 FQNNGV come from the germline V gene. The ends were cut back, 5 bases at V and 5 bases at J, with 12 bases in the middle. This chain uses TRBV11-2 with TRBJ2-5; D unclear. This TCR came from a woman aged 18-29 years in good health and CMV-seronegative. Sequenced: PBMCs. The CDR3 nucleotides are TGTGCCAGCAGCCCCCCCCTTCCCGAGACCCAGTACTTC. It encodes CASSPPLPETQYF. Drawing the rest from reference TRBV11-2 and TRBJ2-5, the complete variable domain is EAGVAQSPRYKIIEKRQSVAFWCNPISGHATLYWYQQILGQGPKLLIQFQNNGVVDDSQLPKDRFSAERLKGVDSTLKIQPAKLEDSAVYLCASSPPLPETQYFGPGTRLLVL.